This T cell receptor (beta chain) was recorded in a study of PD-1 blockade in classical Hodgkin lymphoma. This table comes from immunoSEQ multiplex PCR, and its TCRdb copy is limited to in-frame clones, with some not included. The sample contains more than 7,500 clones, about 70% of which appear only once. Turning to this clone: As yet, its antigen is unknown.

Study findings and constraints: The authors have not defined what causes the repertoire differences, possibly disease activity or prior therapy.

CDR3 length equals 11 residues. From germline, CDR1 is SNHLY and CDR2 FYNNEI. The ends lost 4 bases at V and 16 bases at J; junction bases unmatched: 7. Every patient experienced relapse after autologous stem cell transplantation, and brentuximab vedotin exposure varied. Starting with thawed PBMCs, CD4+ T cells were purified by magnetic negative selection. When best responses were assessed, they were complete response, partial response or progressive disease. The rearrangement joins TRBV2 to TRBJ2-1, with 7 positions matching TRBD2. Material: CD4+ T cells from blood, obtained at baseline. This sequence was found in a human donor with classical Hodgkin lymphoma. CDR3 in amino acids: CASSVLAGHFF. The CDR3 DNA reads TGTGCCAGCAGTGTTTTAGCGGGCCATTTCTTC.